Reported below is one T cell receptor beta chain. The antigen remains undetermined. These data are taken from a study of yellow fever vaccine responses in identical twins. General observations from the study: On the reported evidence, twins' vaccine T cell responses seemed partly convergent and partly personalized.

The V end was cut by 1 base, the J end by 1 base, with 11 bases between. Germline V gene sequence: CDR1 LNHNV, CDR2 YYDKDF (reference sequence). This CDR3 has 16 residues. MiXCR was run by TCRdb on the RT-PCR reads, yielding one entry per CDR3 protein. The sample has about 3,100 distinct CDR3 sequences; 83% are singletons. The input for sequencing was T cells from blood (PBMCs), unsorted or a sorted subset (not recorded which), taken before or after yellow fever vaccination (not recorded which). This sequence originates from a woman aged 18-35 years who received the yellow fever vaccine. The rearrangement links TRBV15 to TRBJ2-4, with TRBD2 as a possible D gene (6 bases). The CDR3 is CATSRVAGRAKNIQYF. The CDR3 nucleotides are TGTGCCACCAGCAGAGTTGCAGGGAGGGCCAAAAACATTCAGTACTTC.